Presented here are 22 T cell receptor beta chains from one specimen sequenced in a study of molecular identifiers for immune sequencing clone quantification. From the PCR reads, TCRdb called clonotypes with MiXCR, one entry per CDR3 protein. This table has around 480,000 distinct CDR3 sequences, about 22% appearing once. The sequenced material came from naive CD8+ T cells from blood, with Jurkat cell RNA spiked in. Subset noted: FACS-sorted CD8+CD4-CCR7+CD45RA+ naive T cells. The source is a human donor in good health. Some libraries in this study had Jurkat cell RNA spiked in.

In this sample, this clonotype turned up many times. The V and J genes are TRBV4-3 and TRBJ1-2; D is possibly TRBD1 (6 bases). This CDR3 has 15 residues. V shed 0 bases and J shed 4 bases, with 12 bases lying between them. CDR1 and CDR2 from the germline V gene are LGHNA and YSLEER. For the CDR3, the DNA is TGCGCCAGCAGCCAAGATCGGCAGGGGAGCTATGGCTACACCTTC. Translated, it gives CASSQDRQGSYGYTF.

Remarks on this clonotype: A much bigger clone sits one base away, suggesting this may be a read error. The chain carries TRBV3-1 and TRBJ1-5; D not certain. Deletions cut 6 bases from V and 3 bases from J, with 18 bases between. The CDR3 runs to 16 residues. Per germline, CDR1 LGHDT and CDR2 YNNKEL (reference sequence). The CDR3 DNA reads TGTGCCAGCAGTCCAAGTGGCGGGGTCCTCAATCAGCCCCAGCATTTT. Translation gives CASSPSGGVLNQPQHF.

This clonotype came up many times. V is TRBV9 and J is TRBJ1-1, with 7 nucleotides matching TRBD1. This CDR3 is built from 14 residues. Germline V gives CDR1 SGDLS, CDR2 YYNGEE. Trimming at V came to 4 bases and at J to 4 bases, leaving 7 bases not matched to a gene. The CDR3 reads CASSLGTAATEAFF. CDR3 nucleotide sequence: TGTGCCAGCAGCTTGGGGACAGCGGCCACTGAAGCTTTCTTT.

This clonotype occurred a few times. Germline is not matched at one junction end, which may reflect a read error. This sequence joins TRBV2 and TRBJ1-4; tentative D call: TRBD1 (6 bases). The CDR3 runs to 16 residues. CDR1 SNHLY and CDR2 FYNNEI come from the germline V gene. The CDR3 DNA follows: TGTGCCAGCAGCCAGGTCCTTTTCACAGGGAATGGAAAACTGTTTTTT. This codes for CASSQVLFTGNGKLFF.

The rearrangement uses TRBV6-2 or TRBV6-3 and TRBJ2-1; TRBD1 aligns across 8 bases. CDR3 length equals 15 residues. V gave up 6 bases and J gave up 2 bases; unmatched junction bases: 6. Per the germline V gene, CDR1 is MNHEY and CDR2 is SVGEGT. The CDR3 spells CASRRRTGPYNEQFF. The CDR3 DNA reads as TGTGCCAGCAGACGTAGGACAGGGCCCTACAATGAGCAGTTCTTC.

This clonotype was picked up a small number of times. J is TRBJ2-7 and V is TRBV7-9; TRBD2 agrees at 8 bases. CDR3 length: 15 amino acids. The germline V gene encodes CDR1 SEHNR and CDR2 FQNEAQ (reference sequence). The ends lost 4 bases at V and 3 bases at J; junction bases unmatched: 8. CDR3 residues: CASSSTSSGSYEQYF. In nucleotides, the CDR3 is TGTGCCAGCAGCTCTACTTCGAGCGGGAGCTACGAGCAGTACTTC.

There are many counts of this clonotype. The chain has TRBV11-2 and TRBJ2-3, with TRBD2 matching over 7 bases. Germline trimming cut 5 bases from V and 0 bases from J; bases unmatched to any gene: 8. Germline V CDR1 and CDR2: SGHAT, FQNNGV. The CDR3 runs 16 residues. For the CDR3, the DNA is TGTGCCAGCAGCACCCTAAGCGGGGCTAGCACAGATACGCAGTATTTT. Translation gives CASSTLSGASTDTQYF.

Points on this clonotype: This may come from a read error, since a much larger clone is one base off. As DNA, the CDR3 is TGTACCAGCAGCCGGGGGGCTAACACAGATACGCAGTATTTT. Encoded protein: CTSSRGANTDTQYF. This chain connects TRBV14 to TRBJ2-3, with D tentatively TRBD2 (7 bases). The CDR3 spans 14 residues. Germline V gene data show CDR1 as SGHDN and CDR2 as FVKESK.

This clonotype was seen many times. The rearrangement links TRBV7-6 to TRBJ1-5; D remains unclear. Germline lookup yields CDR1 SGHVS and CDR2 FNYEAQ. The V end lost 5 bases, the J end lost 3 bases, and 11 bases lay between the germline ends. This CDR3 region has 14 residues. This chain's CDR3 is CASSPYSDNQPQHF. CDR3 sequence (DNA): TGTGCCAGCAGCCCCTATTCGGACAATCAGCCCCAGCATTTT.

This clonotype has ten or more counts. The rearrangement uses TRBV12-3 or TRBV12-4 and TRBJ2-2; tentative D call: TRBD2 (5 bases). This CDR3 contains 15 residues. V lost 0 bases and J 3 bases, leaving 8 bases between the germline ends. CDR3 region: CASSLAGEYTGELFF. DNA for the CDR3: TGTGCCAGCAGTTTAGCGGGAGAGTACACCGGGGAGCTGTTTTTT.

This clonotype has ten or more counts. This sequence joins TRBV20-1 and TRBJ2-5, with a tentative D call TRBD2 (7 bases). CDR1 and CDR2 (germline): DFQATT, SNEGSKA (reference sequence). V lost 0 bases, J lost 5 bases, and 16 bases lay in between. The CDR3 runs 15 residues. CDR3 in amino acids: CSARDTGGGMETQYF. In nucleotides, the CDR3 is TGCAGTGCTAGAGATACGGGGGGCGGAATGGAGACCCAGTACTTC.

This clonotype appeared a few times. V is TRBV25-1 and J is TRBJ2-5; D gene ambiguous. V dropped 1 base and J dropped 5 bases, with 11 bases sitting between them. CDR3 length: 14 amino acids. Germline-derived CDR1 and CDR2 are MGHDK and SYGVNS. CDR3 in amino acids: CASSESQAGETQYF. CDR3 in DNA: TGTGCCAGCAGTGAATCGCAGGCCGGGGAGACCCAGTACTTC.

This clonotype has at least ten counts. CDR3 nucleotides: TGTGCCAGCAGCGTAGAAGGGGATACGCAGTATTTT. Protein: CASSVEGDTQYF. The rearrangement links TRBV9 to TRBJ2-3; D is unclear. The germline V gene has CDR1 SGDLS and CDR2 YYNGEE. Between the trimmed V and J ends, which lost 0 bases and 6 bases, there was a span of 5 bases. This CDR3 spans 12 amino acids.

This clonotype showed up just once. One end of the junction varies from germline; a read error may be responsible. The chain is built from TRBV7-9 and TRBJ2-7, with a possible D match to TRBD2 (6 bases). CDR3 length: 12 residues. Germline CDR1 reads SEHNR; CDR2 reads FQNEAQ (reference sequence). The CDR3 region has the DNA TGTGCCTGCAGCTTAGTCGCGGGGGAGCAGTACTTC. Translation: CACSLVAGEQYF.

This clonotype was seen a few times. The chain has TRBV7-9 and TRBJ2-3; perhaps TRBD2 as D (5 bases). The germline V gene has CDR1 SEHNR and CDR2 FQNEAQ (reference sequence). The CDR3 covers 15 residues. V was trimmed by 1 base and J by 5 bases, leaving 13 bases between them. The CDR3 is CASSLVPGVVDTQYF. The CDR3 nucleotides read TGTGCCAGCAGCTTAGTGCCCGGGGTCGTAGATACGCAGTATTTT.

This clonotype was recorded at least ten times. The chain's CDR3 is CASSKPLTQVAGANVLTF. The CDR3 DNA is TGTGCCAGCAGCAAGCCTCTCACACAGGTAGCAGGGGCCAACGTCCTGACTTTC. This chain connects TRBV7-3 to TRBJ2-6; a weak D match, TRBD1 (5 bases). The germline V gene encodes CDR1 SGHTA and CDR2 FQGTGA. The CDR3 runs to 18 residues. V was shortened by 5 bases and J by 4 bases, with 21 bases between the two germline ends. The complete variable domain, with remaining parts taken from reference TRBV7-3 and TRBJ2-6, reads GAGVSQTPSNKVTEKGKYVELRCDPISGHTALYWYRQSLGQGPEFLIYFQGTGAADDSGLPNDRFFAVRPEGSVSTLKIQRTERGDSAVYLCASSKPLTQVAGANVLTFGAGSRLTVL.

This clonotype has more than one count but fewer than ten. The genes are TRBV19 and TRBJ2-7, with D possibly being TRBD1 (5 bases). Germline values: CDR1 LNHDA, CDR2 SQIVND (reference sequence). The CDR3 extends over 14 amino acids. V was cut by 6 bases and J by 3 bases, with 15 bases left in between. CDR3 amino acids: CASSLDNQIYEQYF. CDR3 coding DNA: TGTGCCAGTAGCCTGGACAATCAGATCTACGAGCAGTACTTC. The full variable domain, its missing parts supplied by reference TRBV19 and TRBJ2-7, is DGGITQSPKYLFRKEGQNVTLSCEQNLNHDAMYWYRQDPGQGLRLIYYSQIVNDFQKGDIAEGYSVSREKKESFPLTVTSAQKNPTAFYLCASSLDNQIYEQYFGPGTRLTVT.

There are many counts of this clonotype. CDR3 in DNA: TGTGCCAGCAGTTTAGTGGGGAGCGTTCAGCCCCAGCATTTT. Its protein product is CASSLVGSVQPQHF. This chain joins TRBV12-3 or TRBV12-4 and TRBJ1-5; D remains ambiguous. V was trimmed by 1 base and J by 6 bases, leaving 10 bases between them. The length of the CDR3 is 14 residues.

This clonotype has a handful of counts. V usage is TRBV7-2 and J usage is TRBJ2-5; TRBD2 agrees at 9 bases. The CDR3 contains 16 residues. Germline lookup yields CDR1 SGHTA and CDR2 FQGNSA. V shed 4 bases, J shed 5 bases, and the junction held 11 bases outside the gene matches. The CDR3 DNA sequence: TGTGCCAGCAGCTCCACCGGGACTAGCTGGCGGGAGACCCAGTACTTC. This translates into CASSSTGTSWRETQYF.

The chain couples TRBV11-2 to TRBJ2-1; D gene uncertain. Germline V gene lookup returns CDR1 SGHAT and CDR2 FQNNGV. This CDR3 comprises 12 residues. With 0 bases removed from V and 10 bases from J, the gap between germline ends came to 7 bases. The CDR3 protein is CASSLDSIEQFF. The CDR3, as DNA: TGTGCCAGCAGCTTAGACTCAATAGAGCAGTTCTTC.

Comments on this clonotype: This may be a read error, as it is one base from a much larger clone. CDR3 protein: CASSGGSQGWTEAFF. CDR3 sequence (DNA): TGTGCCAGCAGCGGGGGCAGCCAGGGGTGGACTGAAGCTTTCTTT. The chain carries TRBV7-9 and TRBJ1-1; possibly TRBD1 for D (6 bases). V was shortened by 5 bases and J by 5 bases, with 18 bases between the two germline ends. Germline assignment: CDR1 SEHNR and CDR2 FQNEAQ (reference sequence). The CDR3 is 15 amino acids.

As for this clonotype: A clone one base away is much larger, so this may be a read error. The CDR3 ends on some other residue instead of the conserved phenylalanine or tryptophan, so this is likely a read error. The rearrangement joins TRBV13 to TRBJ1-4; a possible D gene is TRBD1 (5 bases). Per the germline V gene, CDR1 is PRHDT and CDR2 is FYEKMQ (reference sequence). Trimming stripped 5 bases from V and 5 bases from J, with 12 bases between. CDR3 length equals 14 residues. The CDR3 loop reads CASSVRWGNEKLFL. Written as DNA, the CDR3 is TGTGCCAGCAGCGTCAGATGGGGGAATGAAAAACTGTTTCTT.